One and the same sample provided the 20 T cell receptor beta chains below, sequenced in a study of post-analysis software for immune sequencing data. Study observations and caveats: Several TRBV segments (TRBV5-6, TRBV5-1 and TRBV20-1 among them) occurred more frequently in patients than in controls.

These receptors have no known antigen. The authors incorporated unique molecular identifiers into the TCR beta cDNA libraries. TCRdb called the PCR reads again in MiXCR, with one record for every CDR3 protein. The sample includes hundreds of thousands of distinct CDR3 sequences, roughly three fifths seen only once; the top ten take 11%. The sample comprised blood. The receptor source for this set is a girl aged 2 to 9 with multiple sclerosis.

The V gene is TRBV12-3 or TRBV12-4, the J gene TRBJ1-2, with a possible D match to TRBD1 (5 bases). This CDR3 region has 14 residues. V lost 1 base, J lost 8 bases, and 14 bases lay in between. The CDR3 reads CASSLDAGPRGYTF. The CDR3 DNA reads TGTGCCAGCAGTTTAGATGCGGGGCCGCGGGGCTACACCTTC.

The chain is built from TRBV20-1 and TRBJ2-3; 9 nucleotides agree with TRBD2. V dropped 6 bases and J dropped 4; count of bases not matched to a gene: 17. This CDR3 region has 17 residues. Germline V gene lookup returns CDR1 DFQATT and CDR2 SNEGSKA (reference sequence). The CDR3, as DNA: TGCAGTGCCACCGCCCCGGGCAGCGGGGGGATCCCAGATACGCAGTATTTT. It codes for CSATAPGSGGIPDTQYF.

The table lists this clonotype with a few counts. The chain joins TRBV6-6 to TRBJ2-7; D is tentatively TRBD1 or TRBD2 (5 bases each). Germline CDR1 and CDR2: MNHNY and SVGAGI (reference sequence). Trimming shortened V by 7 bases and J by 1 base, and 8 bases separated the two germline ends. This CDR3 contains 12 residues. CDR3 loop: CASKGPSYEQYF. CDR3 DNA: TGTGCCAGCAAGGGACCTTCCTACGAGCAGTACTTC.

J is TRBJ2-5 and V is TRBV27; D may be TRBD1 (6 bases). The assigned J gene may be wrong: the sequence end matches TRBJ2-7 better. CDR3 length: 14 residues. Germline CDR1 and CDR2: MNHEY and SMNVEV (reference sequence). DNA of the CDR3: TGTGCCAGCAGTCTGACCACAGGGCCCTACGAGCAGTACTTC. Translating it yields CASSLTTGPYEQYF.

V is TRBV6-1 and J is TRBJ2-7; possible D gene TRBD2, 6 bases. Germline values: CDR1 MNHNS, CDR2 SASEGT. V was trimmed by 2 bases and J by 7 bases, leaving 18 bases between them. CDR3 length: 15 residues. The CDR3 is CASSESHSGLREQYF. The CDR3 DNA reads as TGTGCCAGCAGTGAATCCCATAGCGGCCTCAGGGAGCAGTACTTC.

This sequence joins TRBV27 and TRBJ2-7; D is perhaps TRBD2 (5 bases). CDR3 length: 13 amino acids. Germline CDR1 reads MNHEY; CDR2 reads SMNVEV (reference sequence). The germline V and J ends were trimmed by 3 bases and 6 bases, with 12 bases remaining between them. This CDR3 reads CASSFNKDSEQYF. CDR3 DNA: TGTGCCAGCAGTTTTAATAAGGACTCCGAGCAGTACTTC.

Here the CDR3 reads CASSYDRGGQETQYF. The CDR3 region has the DNA TGTGCCAGCAGTTACGACAGGGGTGGCCAAGAGACCCAGTACTTC. This rearrangement joins TRBV6-5 to TRBJ2-7; 8 bases are a match to TRBD1. The DNA end is more similar to TRBJ2-5, so the J call may be wrong. CDR1 is MNHEY, CDR2 SVGAGI, per germline. The CDR3 sequence is 15 residues long.

This chain connects TRBV29-1 to TRBJ1-2; 9 bases are shared with TRBD1. The CDR3 is 12 residues long. Germline V gene sequence: CDR1 SQVTM, CDR2 ANQGSEA. Germline trimming cut 4 bases from V and 5 bases from J; bases unmatched to any gene: 2. CDR3 in amino acids: CSVVTGGYGYTF. DNA for the CDR3: TGCAGCGTTGTGACAGGGGGATATGGCTACACCTTC.

This clonotype was observed a few times. The chain has TRBV9 and TRBJ2-1; D is possibly TRBD2 (6 bases). From germline, CDR1 is SGDLS and CDR2 YYNGEE. V gave up 4 bases and J gave up 4 bases, with 15 bases separating them. CDR3 length: 15 residues. Written as DNA, the CDR3 is TGTGCCAGCAGCCCGCGGGACTTTCCTTACAATGAGCAGTTCTTC. This translates into CASSPRDFPYNEQFF.

This CDR3 reads CASSAGSTNEKLFF. DNA of the CDR3: TGTGCCAGCAGTGCCGGTTCAACTAATGAAAAACTGTTTTTT. The rearrangement uses TRBV2 and TRBJ1-4; D is unresolved. This CDR3 contains 14 residues. V gave up 4 bases and J gave up 0 bases, with 6 bases separating them. Germline-derived CDR1 and CDR2 are SNHLY and FYNNEI.

J is TRBJ2-5 and V is TRBV9; TRBD1 matches at 8 bases. This CDR3 is 20 amino acids long. J gave up 0 bases and V 4 bases, and 20 bases lay outside the gene matches. Germline CDR1 is SGDLS and CDR2 is YYNGEE. DNA of the CDR3: TGTGCCAGCAGCCCAGCCGGTGGACAGGGAACTCCCACGTACCAAGAGACCCAGTACTTC. Translated: CASSPAGGQGTPTYQETQYF.

The J gene is TRBJ2-1, the V gene TRBV5-1; the D gene is possibly TRBD2 (6 bases). Trimming removed 3 bases at V and 8 bases at J, with 18 bases between. In germline, CDR1 is SGHRS, CDR2 YFSETQ. This CDR3 contains 15 residues. The CDR3 DNA is TGCGCCAGCAGCTACCGGGACTGGAGCGGCGATGAGCAGTTCTTC. It specifies CASSYRDWSGDEQFF.

J is TRBJ2-1 and V is TRBV12-3 or TRBV12-4; TRBD2 agrees at 16 bases. CDR3 length: 15 residues. J gave up 9 bases and V 5 bases, and 4 bases lay outside the gene matches. The CDR3 reads CASSAGLAGGSEQFF. CDR3 in DNA: TGTGCCAGCAGTGCGGGACTAGCGGGAGGGAGTGAGCAGTTCTTC.

This clonotype appeared a single time. The rearrangement links TRBV11-2 to TRBJ2-3; TRBD2 aligns across 8 bases. The CDR3 has 21 amino acids. The V and J ends lost 0 bases and 2 bases, in that order; junction bases with no gene match: 19. Germline loops: CDR1 SGHAT, CDR2 FQNNGV. The CDR3 here is CASSLDLWLAGTLTNTDTQYF. The CDR3 region has the DNA TGTGCCAGCAGCTTAGATTTATGGCTAGCGGGCACTCTAACGAACACAGATACGCAGTATTTT.

The sample holds a few counts of this clonotype. The CDR3 region is CSVEGLSREEAFF. The CDR3 nucleotides read TGCAGCGTTGAAGGCTTATCCAGGGAGGAAGCTTTCTTT. The chain employs TRBV29-1 and TRBJ1-1; D is perhaps TRBD1 (5 bases). The V gene lost 1 base and the J gene lost 8 bases, with 14 bases spanning the gap. Germline V gives CDR1 SQVTM, CDR2 ANQGSEA. CDR3 length: 13 amino acids.

This clonotype has only one observation. The gene calls are TRBV27 and TRBJ2-5; no clear D gene. The J call may be wrong; the DNA end is better matched by TRBJ2-7. Germline CDR1 is MNHEY and CDR2 is SMNVEV (reference sequence). The length of the CDR3 is 14 residues. The CDR3 sequence: CASSPLHGTYEQYF. CDR3 bases: TGTGCCAGCAGTCCCCTACACGGTACCTACGAGCAGTACTTC.

The chain employs TRBV18 and TRBJ2-7; perhaps TRBD1 as D (5 bases). Between the trimmed V and J ends, which lost 5 bases and 6 bases, there was a span of 11 bases. The CDR3 length is 12 residues. In germline, CDR1 is KGHSH, CDR2 LQKENI. This chain's CDR3 is CASSVQGGEQYF. The CDR3 DNA sequence: TGTGCCAGCTCAGTGCAGGGCGGCGAGCAGTACTTC.

The chain links TRBV4-3 to TRBJ2-3, with D possibly called TRBD1 or TRBD2 (5 bases each). CDR1 LGHNA and CDR2 YSLEER come from the germline V gene. The CDR3 has 16 residues. V lost 3 bases, J lost 2 bases, and 15 bases lay in between. This chain's CDR3 is CASSHGGRVNTDTQYF. The DNA for the CDR3 is TGCGCCAGCAGCCATGGGGGTCGGGTCAACACAGATACGCAGTATTTT.

DNA of the CDR3: TGTGCCAGCAGCAGGACGGACAGGGGACATCAGCCCCAGCATTTT. Translating gives CASSRTDRGHQPQHF. The genes are TRBV5-6 and TRBJ1-5; 9 bases line up with TRBD1. V trimming: 4 bases; J trimming: 5 bases; junction bases outside the gene matches: 7. The CDR3 has 15 residues. CDR1 and CDR2 (germline): SGHDT, YYEEEE. Drawing the rest from reference TRBV5-6 and TRBJ1-5, the complete variable domain is DAGVTQSPTHLIKTRGQQVTLRCSPKSGHDTVSWYQQALGQGPQFIFQYYEEEERQRGNFPDRFSGHQFPNYSSELNVNALLLGDSALYLCASSRTDRGHQPQHFGDGTRLSIL.

The chain couples TRBV7-3 to TRBJ1-2, with D maybe TRBD1 (5 bases). The CDR3 sequence is 12 residues long. Germline CDR1 is SGHTA and CDR2 is FQGTGA. V dropped 5 bases and J dropped 9 bases, with 13 bases sitting between them. CDR3 bases: TGTGCCAGCAGCCCCATTGGGGGACGCTACACCTTC. Its protein is CASSPIGGRYTF.